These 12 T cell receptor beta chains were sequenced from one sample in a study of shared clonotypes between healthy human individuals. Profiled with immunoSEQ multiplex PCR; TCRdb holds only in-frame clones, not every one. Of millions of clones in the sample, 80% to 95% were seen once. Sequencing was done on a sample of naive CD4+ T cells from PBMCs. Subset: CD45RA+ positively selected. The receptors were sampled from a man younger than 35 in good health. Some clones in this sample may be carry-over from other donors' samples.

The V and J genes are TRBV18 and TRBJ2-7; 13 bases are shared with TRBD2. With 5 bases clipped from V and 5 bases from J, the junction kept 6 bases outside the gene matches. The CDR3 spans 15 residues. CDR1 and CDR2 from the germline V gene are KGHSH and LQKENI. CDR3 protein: CASSVGLAGDDEQYF. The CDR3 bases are TGTGCCAGCTCAGTTGGACTAGCGGGAGATGACGAGCAGTACTTC.

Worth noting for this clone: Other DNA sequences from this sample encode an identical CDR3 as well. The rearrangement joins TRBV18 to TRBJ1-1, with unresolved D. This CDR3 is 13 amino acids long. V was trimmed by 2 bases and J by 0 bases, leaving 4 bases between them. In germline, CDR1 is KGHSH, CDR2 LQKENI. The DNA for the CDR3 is TGTGCCAGCTCACCAGTGTTGAACACTGAAGCTTTCTTT. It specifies CASSPVLNTEAFF.

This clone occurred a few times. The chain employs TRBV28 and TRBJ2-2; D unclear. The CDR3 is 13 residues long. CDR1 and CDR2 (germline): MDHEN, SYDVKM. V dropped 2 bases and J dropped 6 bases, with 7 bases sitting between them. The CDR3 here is CASSLHLPGELFF. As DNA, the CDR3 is TGTGCCAGCAGTTTACATTTACCCGGGGAGCTGTTTTTT. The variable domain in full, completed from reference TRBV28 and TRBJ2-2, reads DVKVTQSSRYLVKRTGEKVFLECVQDMDHENMFWYRQDPGLGLRLIYFSYDVKMKEKGDIPEGYSVSREKKERFSLILESASTNQTSMYLCASSLHLPGELFFGEGSRLTVL.

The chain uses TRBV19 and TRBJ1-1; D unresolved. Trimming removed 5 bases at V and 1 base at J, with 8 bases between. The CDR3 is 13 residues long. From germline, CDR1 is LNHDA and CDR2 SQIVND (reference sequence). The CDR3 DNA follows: TGTGCCAGTAGTCGGCAGAGGAACACTGAAGCTTTCTTT. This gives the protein CASSRQRNTEAFF.

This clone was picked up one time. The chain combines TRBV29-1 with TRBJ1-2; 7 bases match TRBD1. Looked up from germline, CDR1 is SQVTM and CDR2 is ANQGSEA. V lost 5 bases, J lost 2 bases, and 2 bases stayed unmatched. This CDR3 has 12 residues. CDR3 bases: TGCAGCGTTTCACAGGGGAACTATGGCTACACCTTC. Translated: CSVSQGNYGYTF.

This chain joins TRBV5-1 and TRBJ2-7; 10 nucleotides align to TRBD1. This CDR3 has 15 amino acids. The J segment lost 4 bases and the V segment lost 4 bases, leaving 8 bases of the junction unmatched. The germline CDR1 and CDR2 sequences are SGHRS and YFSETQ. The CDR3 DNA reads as TGCGCCAGCAGCGCCTCCGGGACAGGGGTTTACGAGCAGTACTTC. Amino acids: CASSASGTGVYEQYF. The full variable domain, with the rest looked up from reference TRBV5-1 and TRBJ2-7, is KAGVTQTPRYLIKTRGQQVTLSCSPISGHRSVSWYQQTPGQGLQFLFEYFSETQRNKGNFPGRFSGRQFSNSRSEMNVSTLELGDSALYLCASSASGTGVYEQYFGPGTRLTVT.

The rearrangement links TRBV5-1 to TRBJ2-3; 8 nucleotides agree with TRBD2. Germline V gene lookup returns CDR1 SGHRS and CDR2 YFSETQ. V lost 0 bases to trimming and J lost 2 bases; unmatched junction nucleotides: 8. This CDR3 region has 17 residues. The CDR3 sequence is CASSLGLSGIPTDTQYF. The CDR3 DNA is TGCGCCAGCAGCTTGGGGCTTAGCGGGATTCCCACAGATACGCAGTATTTT.

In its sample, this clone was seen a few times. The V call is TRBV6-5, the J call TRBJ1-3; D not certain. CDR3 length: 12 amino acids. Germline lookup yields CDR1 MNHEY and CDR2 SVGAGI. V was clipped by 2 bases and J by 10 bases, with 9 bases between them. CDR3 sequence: CASSYDRGTIYF. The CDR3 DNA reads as TGTGCCAGCAGTTACGATCGGGGAACCATATATTTT.

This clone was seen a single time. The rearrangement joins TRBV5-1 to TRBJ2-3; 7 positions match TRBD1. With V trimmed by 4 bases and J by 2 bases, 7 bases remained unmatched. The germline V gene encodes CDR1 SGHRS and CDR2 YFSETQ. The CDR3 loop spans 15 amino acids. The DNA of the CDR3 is TGCGCCAGCAGCGCGACTGGGACAGCCACAGATACGCAGTATTTT. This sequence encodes CASSATGTATDTQYF.

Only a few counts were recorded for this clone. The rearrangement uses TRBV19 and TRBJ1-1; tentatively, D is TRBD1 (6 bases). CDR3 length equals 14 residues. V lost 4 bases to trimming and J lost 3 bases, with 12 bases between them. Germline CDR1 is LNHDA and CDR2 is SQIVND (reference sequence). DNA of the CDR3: TGTGCCAGTAGTACACAGGGAGGTTACACTGAAGCTTTCTTT. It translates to CASSTQGGYTEAFF.

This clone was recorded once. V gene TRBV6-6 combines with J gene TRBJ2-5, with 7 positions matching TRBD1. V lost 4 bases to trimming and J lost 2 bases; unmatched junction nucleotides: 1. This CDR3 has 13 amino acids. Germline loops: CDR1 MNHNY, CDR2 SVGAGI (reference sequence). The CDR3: CASSWGQQETQYF. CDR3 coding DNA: TGTGCCAGCAGTTGGGGACAGCAAGAGACCCAGTACTTC.

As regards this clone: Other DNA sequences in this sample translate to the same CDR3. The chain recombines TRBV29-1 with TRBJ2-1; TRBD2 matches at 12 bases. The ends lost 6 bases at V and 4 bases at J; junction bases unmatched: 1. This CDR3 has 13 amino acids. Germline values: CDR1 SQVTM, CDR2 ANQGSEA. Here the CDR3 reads CSVGLAGYNEQFF. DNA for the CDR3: TGCAGCGTCGGACTAGCGGGGTACAATGAGCAGTTCTTC.